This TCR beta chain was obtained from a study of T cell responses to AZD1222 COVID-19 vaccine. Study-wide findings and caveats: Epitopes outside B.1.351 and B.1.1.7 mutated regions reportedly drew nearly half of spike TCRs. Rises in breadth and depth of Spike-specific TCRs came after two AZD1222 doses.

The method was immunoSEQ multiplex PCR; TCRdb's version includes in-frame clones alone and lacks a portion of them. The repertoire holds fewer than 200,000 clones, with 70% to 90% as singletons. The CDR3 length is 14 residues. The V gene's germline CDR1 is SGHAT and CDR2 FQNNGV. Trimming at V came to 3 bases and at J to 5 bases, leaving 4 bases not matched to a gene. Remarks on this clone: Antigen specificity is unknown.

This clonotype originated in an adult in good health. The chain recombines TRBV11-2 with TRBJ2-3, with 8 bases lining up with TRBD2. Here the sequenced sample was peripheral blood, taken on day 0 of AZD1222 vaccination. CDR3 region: CASSLVAGRDTQYF. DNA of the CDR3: TGTGCCAGCAGCTTGGTAGCGGGAAGAGATACGCAGTATTTT.